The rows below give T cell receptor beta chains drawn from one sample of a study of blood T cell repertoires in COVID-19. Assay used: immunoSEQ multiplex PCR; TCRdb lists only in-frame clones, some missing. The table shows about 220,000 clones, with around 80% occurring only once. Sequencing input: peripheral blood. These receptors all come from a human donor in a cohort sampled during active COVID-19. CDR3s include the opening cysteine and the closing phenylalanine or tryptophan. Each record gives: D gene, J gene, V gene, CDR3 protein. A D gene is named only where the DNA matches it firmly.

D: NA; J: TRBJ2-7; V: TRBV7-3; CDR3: CASSPSGSDSYEQYF
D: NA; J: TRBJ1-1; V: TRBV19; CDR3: CASTTPGGARTEAFF
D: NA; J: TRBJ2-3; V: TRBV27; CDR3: CASSQTHSTDTQYF
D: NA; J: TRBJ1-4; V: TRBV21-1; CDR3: CASGTKGQNSGKLFF
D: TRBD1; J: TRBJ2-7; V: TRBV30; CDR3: CAWGQGPTLRSYEQYF
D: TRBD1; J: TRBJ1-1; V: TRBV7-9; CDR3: CASSLDRGREAFF
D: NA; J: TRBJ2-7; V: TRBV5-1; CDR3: CASSPTGILSSYEQYF
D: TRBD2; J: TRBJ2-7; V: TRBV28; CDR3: CASSPLGTRRYF
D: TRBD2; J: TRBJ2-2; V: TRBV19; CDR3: CASSMSGRAGTGELFF
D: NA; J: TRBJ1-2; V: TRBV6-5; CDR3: CATKGEGGSGYTF
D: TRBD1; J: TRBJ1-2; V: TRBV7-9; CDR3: CASSLRDRGTGGYTF
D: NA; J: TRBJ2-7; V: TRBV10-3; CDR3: CATRAVGEQYF
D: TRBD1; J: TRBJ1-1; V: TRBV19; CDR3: CASRQGIYAFF
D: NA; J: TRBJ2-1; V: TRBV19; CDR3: CASSIGGKIYNEQFF
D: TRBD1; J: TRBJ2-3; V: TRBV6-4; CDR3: CASSAGTGVGGTDTQYF
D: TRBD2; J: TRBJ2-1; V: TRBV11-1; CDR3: CASSLAWAGGPYNEQFF
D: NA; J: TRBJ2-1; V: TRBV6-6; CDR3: CASIGFGGPRYNEQFF
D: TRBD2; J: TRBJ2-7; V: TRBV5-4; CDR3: CASSPLGAGDYEQYF
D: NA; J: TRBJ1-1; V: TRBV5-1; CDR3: CASSLGGMNTEAFF